This TCR beta chain was documented in a study of T cell changes during pregnancy in multiple sclerosis. The repertoire was sequenced with immunoSEQ multiplex PCR; TCRdb's copy has only in-frame clones and lacks some. The repertoire has around 130,000 clones, less than 97% of them found once; the top ten carry about 0.45%. The germline V gene encodes CDR1 SGHAT and CDR2 FQDESV (reference sequence). The CDR3 covers 16 residues. The J segment lost 0 bases and the V segment lost 6 bases, leaving 7 bases of the junction unmatched. The V call is TRBV11-1, the J call TRBJ2-3; 9 nucleotides agree with TRBD1. This TCR came from a female donor with multiple sclerosis, enrolled in a pregnancy study. Sequenced material: peripheral blood, taken after pregnancy. Here the CDR3 reads CASRPGTGLSTDTQYF. In DNA, the CDR3 is TGTGCCAGCAGGCCCGGGACAGGGCTTAGCACAGATACGCAGTATTTT.